The clone carrying this T cell receptor (beta chain) has only a few counts. The antigen remains undetermined. The data were taken from a study of T cells after yellow fever vaccination. Study-level findings and limits: Abundant clonotypes from the bulk population could contaminate FACS-sorted repertoires.

The germline CDR1 and CDR2 sequences are KGHDR and SFDVKD. The CDR3 runs to 14 residues. V lost 1 base, J lost 6 bases, and 9 bases lay in between. One entry per CDR3 protein, called by TCRdb with MiXCR from the 5' RACE reads. Among around 550,000 distinct CDR3 sequences, about a fifth were seen once, and the ten largest hold 13% to 15%. Sequencing used PBMCs, obtained 15 days after the yellow fever booster vaccination. The clonotype originates from a man aged 25-45 years who received the YFV17D yellow fever vaccine. This chain connects TRBV24-1 to TRBJ2-1, with a weak D call TRBD2 (5 bases). The CDR3 protein is CATSDLKAGNEQFF. CDR3 DNA sequence: TGTGCCACCAGTGATTTAAAGGCGGGCAATGAGCAGTTCTTC.